A selection of T cell receptor beta chains follows, all from one sample in a study of technical replicates of blood from a handful of donors. Clones were read by immunoSEQ multiplex PCR, and TCRdb kept only the in-frame ones, dropping some. The table lists 67,000 or so clones, over 85% of them singletons. Sequenced: T cells isolated from PBMCs. The receptors shown here come from a human donor in good health. Each CDR3 is given with its conserved first and last residue.

j_call v_call cdr3_aa
TRBJ2-6 TRBV13 CASSFNRGLGANVLTF
TRBJ2-7 TRBV6-5 CASSYFTGKYEQYF
TRBJ1-1 TRBV7-2 CASSLGPGVSTEAFF
TRBJ1-4 TRBV21-1 CASVRQLNEKLFF
TRBJ1-1 TRBV7-3 CASKLHGDTEAFF
TRBJ1-1 TRBV6-5 CASSYGQGQGAFF
TRBJ2-2 TRBV7-9 CASSYLPGGELFF
TRBJ2-2 TRBV9 CASSVEVGRLNSGELFF
TRBJ2-5 TRBV12-5 CASGLNKGFGAGKTQYF
TRBJ2-1 TRBV5-1 CASRQIQGSYNEQFF
TRBJ2-3 TRBV11-2 CASSLDSRGGDTQYF
TRBJ2-2 TRBV2 CASSAIRDTGELFF
TRBJ1-2 TRBV29-1 CSVVGQSFNYGYTF
TRBJ1-4 TRBV11-2 CASSFNNEKLFF
TRBJ2-5 TRBV19 CASSNNRGETQYF
TRBJ1-1 TRBV28 CASSLLAPWDTEAFF
TRBJ2-7 TRBV19 CASSPGQGFYEQYF
TRBJ2-1 TRBV4-3 CASRKAGVIDEQFF
TRBJ2-6 TRBV7-9 CASSLQGTGANVLTF
TRBJ1-5 TRBV4-3 CASSQDTDRGNQPQHF
TRBJ2-7 TRBV7-9 CASSLIPGGLYEQYF
TRBJ1-3 TRBV20-1 CSAPFGDMLYF
TRBJ2-7 TRBV18 CASSRRSSGTYEQYF
TRBJ2-1 TRBV9 CASSVGGDEQFF
TRBJ2-1 TRBV9 CASSVLAGETNEQFF
TRBJ2-3 TRBV6-1 CASSEGQRGITTDTQYF
TRBJ2-1 TRBV5-6 CASSFWTGGLYNEQFF
TRBJ2-7 TRBV13 CASSPSPLAAYEQYF
TRBJ2-7 TRBV10-3 CAISEDRRSYEQYF
TRBJ2-7 TRBV29-1 CSVLSYEQYF
TRBJ1-2 TRBV7-9 CASSLGNTELHYGYTF
TRBJ2-1 TRBV28 CASRRGVNEQFF
TRBJ1-1 TRBV4-1 CASSPVGGNTEAFF
TRBJ1-2 TRBV6-6 CASSYYPGGIYGYTF
TRBJ2-1 TRBV25-1 CASSAVGTGTGIYNEQFF
TRBJ2-7 TRBV29-1 CSVEDPGKTYEQYF
TRBJ1-3 TRBV25-1 CASSGPGQGYGNTIYF
TRBJ2-2 TRBV5-6 CASSLGLAEGTGELFF
TRBJ2-2 TRBV2 CASSGRTGKGTGELFF
TRBJ1-2 TRBV7-9 CASSSDRDLHYGYTF
TRBJ2-5 TRBV29-1 CSLPRTNQETQYF
TRBJ2-7 TRBV27 CASSLGRGSRYEQYF
TRBJ2-1 TRBV9 CASSPSGNPYNEQFF
TRBJ1-2 TRBV2 CASRGQVSYGYTF
TRBJ2-7 TRBV18 CASSPGTGVLGEQYF
TRBJ1-2 TRBV28 CASSLSAMSYGYTF
TRBJ1-2 TRBV7-3 CASSSGTPLSNYGYTF
TRBJ1-5 TRBV6-1 CASSEGPNQPQHF
TRBJ2-7 TRBV19 CASSFSGTYEQYF
TRBJ2-3 TRBV9 CASSVDLLGRTSTDTQYF
TRBJ1-1 TRBV10-3 CATASRGNTEAFF
TRBJ1-3 TRBV15 CATSRGDSENTIYF
TRBJ2-3 TRBV29-1 CSVETGNTDTQYF